This entry lists 14 T cell receptor beta chains sequenced from one sample in a study of beta chain features in type 1 diabetes. Reverse transcription of all isolated RNA meant that expressed TCRB transcripts were sequenced. Using immunoSEQ multiplex PCR, the repertoire was profiled, and TCRdb retains in-frame clones only, with some absent. This table has about 620,000 clones, roughly 15% appearing once. The sample was naive CD4+ T cells from blood. The receptors were sampled from a man between 18 and 29 years old in good health.

V usage is TRBV30 and J usage is TRBJ1-6, with unresolved D. This CDR3 has 16 residues. Trimming removed 2 bases at V and 6 bases at J, with 17 bases between. Germline values: CDR1 GTSNPN, CDR2 SVGIG (reference sequence). CDR3 nucleotide sequence: TGTGCCTGGAGTACAACGTACGGGGTTGTTAATTCACCCCTCCACTTT. Translation gives CAWSTTYGVVNSPLHF. The complete variable domain, with remaining parts taken from reference TRBV30 and TRBJ1-6, reads SQTIHQWPATLVQPVGSPLSLECTVEGTSNPNLYWYRQAAGRGLQLLFYSVGIGQISSEVPQNLSASRPQDRQFILSSKKLLLSDSGFYLCAWSTTYGVVNSPLHFGNGTRLTVT.

The chain is built from TRBV5-1 and TRBJ2-5; D might be TRBD1 or TRBD2, each matching 5 bases. CDR1 SGHRS and CDR2 YFSETQ come from the germline V gene. V was pared by 2 bases and J by 3 bases, with 11 bases between. This CDR3 comprises 14 residues. CDR3 residues: CASSFPGTEETQYF. In DNA, the CDR3 is TGCGCCAGCAGCTTCCCCGGGACGGAAGAGACCCAGTACTTC.

This sequence joins TRBV2 and TRBJ1-2; 7 nucleotides match TRBD1. The CDR3 is 13 amino acids. CDR1 is SNHLY and CDR2 is FYNNEI in the germline V gene. Trimming at V came to 6 bases and at J to 8 bases, leaving 9 bases not matched to a gene. The CDR3 DNA follows: TGTGCCAGCAGAGCAGACAGGGCGGAGGGCTACACCTTC. This translates into CASRADRAEGYTF.

The V call is TRBV7-2, the J call TRBJ2-2; the match to TRBD2 covers 13 bases. The V segment lost 5 bases and the J segment 4 bases; nucleotides outside the gene matches: 4. This CDR3 region has 16 residues. Per germline, CDR1 SGHTA and CDR2 FQGNSA. The CDR3 DNA sequence: TGTGCCAGCAGCCGGCGGACTAGCGGGGGCACCGGGGAGCTGTTTTTT. It encodes CASSRRTSGGTGELFF.

The chain employs TRBV7-3 and TRBJ1-2; D not certain. This CDR3 spans 16 amino acids. The germline CDR1 and CDR2 sequences are SGHTA and FQGTGA. Trimming took off 2 bases at V and 4 bases at J, with 17 bases between the two ends. The CDR3 reads CASSLGPAGRSYGYTF. CDR3 in DNA: TGTGCCAGCAGCTTAGGGCCGGCCGGGCGATCCTATGGCTACACCTTC.

This clone was counted between two and nine times. V gene TRBV28 combines with J gene TRBJ2-2; either TRBD1 or TRBD2 may fit D (5 bases each). CDR1 MDHEN and CDR2 SYDVKM come from the germline V gene. The V and J ends lost 6 bases and 4 bases respectively, with 21 bases between them. The CDR3 covers 17 residues. This CDR3 is CASSSPRGGVATGELFF. The CDR3, as DNA: TGTGCCAGCAGCTCCCCCCGTGGGGGAGTAGCCACCGGGGAGCTGTTTTTT.

This clone came up a few times. The chain recombines TRBV7-6 with TRBJ1-1; D not resolved. Germline CDR1 is SGHVS and CDR2 is FNYEAQ. CDR3 size: 14 residues. Trimming left V 8 bases short and J 4 bases short, with 17 bases between. The CDR3 bases are TGTGCCAGCCTGGAAAACGGAGGGTCCACTGAAGCTTTCTTT. It specifies CASLENGGSTEAFF.

Turning to this clone: The junction departs from germline at one end; a sequencing error may be responsible. The chain is built from TRBV7-2 and TRBJ1-4; a weak D match, TRBD1 (5 bases). This CDR3 spans 18 amino acids. The germline CDR1 and CDR2 sequences are SGHTA and FQGNSA. For the CDR3, the DNA is TGTGCCAGCAGCTTAGGTAGTTCGAAGACAGTACAAAATGCAAAACTGTTTTTT. Encoded protein: CASSLGSSKTVQNAKLFF. Full variable domain (outside the CDR3, taken from reference TRBV7-2 and TRBJ1-4): GAGVSQSPSNKVTEKGKDVELRCDPISGHTALYWYRQSLGQGLEFLIYFQGNSAPDKSGLPSDRFSAERTGGSVSTLTIQRTQQEDSAVYLCASSLGSSKTVQNAKLFFGSGTQLSVL.

In its sample, this clone was seen a few times. The chain couples TRBV7-8 to TRBJ2-5; D is possibly TRBD1 (6 bases). This CDR3 region has 13 residues. Trimming cost V 6 bases and J 2 bases, with 10 bases left between them. CDR1 SGHVS and CDR2 FQNEAQ come from the germline V gene. CDR3 residues: CASSPQGQETQYF. CDR3 in DNA: TGTGCCAGCAGTCCGCAGGGGCAAGAGACCCAGTACTTC.

This clone was observed a handful of times. The chain is built from TRBV7-3 and TRBJ2-2; 9 bases are shared with TRBD2. Looked up from germline, CDR1 is SGHTA and CDR2 is FQGTGA. This CDR3 spans 18 amino acids. Trimming cost V 3 bases and J 2 bases; bases outside gene matches: 10. CDR3 sequence: CASSLSPPGLANTGELFF. The CDR3 bases are TGTGCCAGCAGCTTGTCCCCTCCGGGACTAGCAAACACCGGGGAGCTGTTTTTT.

This clone was seen more than once but under ten times. This chain links TRBV4-2 with TRBJ2-1; maybe TRBD2 (5 bases). Deletions cut 4 bases from V and 9 bases from J, with 16 bases between. The CDR3 has 14 residues. Per the germline V gene, CDR1 is LGHNA and CDR2 is YNFKEQ. CDR3: CASSRLTTEGEQFF. CDR3 DNA: TGTGCCAGCAGCCGACTTACCACAGAGGGTGAGCAGTTCTTC.

V is TRBV18 and J is TRBJ2-7, with a weak D call TRBD1 (6 bases). CDR3 size: 16 residues. Germline V gene sequence: CDR1 KGHSH, CDR2 LQKENI. Trimming pared 3 bases from V and 3 bases from J, leaving 18 bases between. The CDR3 nucleotides are TGTGCCAGCTCACCTATATCCGGGACACAATACTACGAGCAGTACTTC. This sequence encodes CASSPISGTQYYEQYF.

This clone was seen only a few times. The chain employs TRBV20-1 and TRBJ1-2; no firm D call. CDR3 length equals 11 residues. Germline V gives CDR1 DFQATT, CDR2 SNEGSKA (reference sequence). V was trimmed by 3 bases and J by 3 bases, leaving 5 bases between them. CDR3 in amino acids: CSASTYYGYTF. The CDR3 DNA is TGCAGTGCTAGTACCTACTATGGCTACACCTTC.

This chain links TRBV15 with TRBJ2-3, with TRBD2 identical over 7 bases. The CDR3 covers 17 residues. The germline V gene encodes CDR1 LNHNV and CDR2 YYDKDF (reference sequence). Germline trimming cut 4 bases from V and 0 bases from J; bases unmatched to any gene: 10. As DNA, the CDR3 is TGTGCCACCAGCAAAAGGGGACTACAAGGAAGCACAGATACGCAGTATTTT. It specifies CATSKRGLQGSTDTQYF.